This passage covers 10 T cell receptor beta chains from one sample sequenced in a study of shared clonotypes between healthy human individuals. Sequenced by immunoSEQ multiplex PCR; TCRdb stores in-frame clones only, minus some. Of about 2.1 million clones in the sample, over 85% were seen once. Naive CD8 cells lacked CD45RO, underwent positive selection for CCR7 and left out terminally differentiated effector memory CD45RA+ cells. The material sequenced was naive CD8+ T cells from PBMCs. Every receptor here comes from a man aged 18 to 30 in good health. Some clones in this sample may be carry-over from other donors' samples.

This chain uses TRBV28 with TRBJ1-1; a weak D match, TRBD1 (6 bases). V was pared by 6 bases and J by 1 base, with 21 bases between. Germline CDR1 and CDR2: MDHEN and SYDVKM. This CDR3 spans 17 amino acids. The CDR3 protein is CASSFLEGDFKNTEAFF. CDR3 coding DNA: TGTGCCAGCAGCTTTCTGGAGGGGGACTTCAAGAACACTGAAGCTTTCTTT. Filled out from reference TRBV28 and TRBJ1-1, the complete variable domain reads DVKVTQSSRYLVKRTGEKVFLECVQDMDHENMFWYRQDPGLGLRLIYFSYDVKMKEKGDIPEGYSVSREKKERFSLILESASTNQTSMYLCASSFLEGDFKNTEAFFGQGTRLTVV.

CDR3: CASSYLVGDTEAFF. CDR3 in DNA: TGTGCCAGCAGTTATTTGGTTGGGGACACTGAAGCTTTCTTT. The genes are TRBV6-5 and TRBJ1-1; D gene unclear. This CDR3 region has 14 residues. V gave up 3 bases and J gave up 3 bases, with 11 bases separating them. Per germline, CDR1 MNHEY and CDR2 SVGAGI.

The V gene is TRBV14, the J gene TRBJ2-7; D gene unclear. The CDR3 spans 15 residues. The V gene lost 2 bases and the J gene lost 1 base, with 12 bases spanning the gap. Germline CDR1 reads SGHDN; CDR2 reads FVKESK. The CDR3 protein is CASSQSSFFSYEQYF. The CDR3 bases are TGTGCCAGCAGCCAAAGTTCCTTCTTTTCCTACGAGCAGTACTTC. Full variable domain (missing parts from reference TRBV14 and TRBJ2-7): EAGVTQFPSHSVIEKGQTVTLRCDPISGHDNLYWYRRVMGKEIKFLLHFVKESKQDESGMPNNRFLAERTGGTYSTLKVQPAELEDSGVYFCASSQSSFFSYEQYFGPGTRLTVT.

The genes are TRBV6-1 and TRBJ1-5; D may be TRBD1 (6 bases). Looked up from germline, CDR1 is MNHNS and CDR2 is SASEGT. V lost 1 base to trimming and J lost 6 bases, with 10 bases between them. The CDR3 has 14 amino acids. The CDR3 spells CASSEGVGGQPQHF. The CDR3 nucleotides read TGTGCCAGCAGTGAAGGAGTAGGGGGTCAGCCCCAGCATTTT.

This chain joins TRBV7-9 and TRBJ2-7, with 8 positions matching TRBD2. The germline gives CDR1 SEHNR, CDR2 FQNEAQ (reference sequence). The CDR3 is made up of 14 amino acids. J lost 9 bases, V lost 3 bases, and 10 bases had no gene match. CDR3 in amino acids: CASSFPPAGDRQYF. CDR3 coding DNA: TGTGCCAGCAGCTTCCCCCCAGCGGGAGATCGGCAGTACTTC.

Points on this clone: Additional DNA sequences in this sample encode the identical CDR3. The chain combines TRBV7-9 with TRBJ2-1; 9 bases are a match to TRBD2. The CDR3 is 15 residues long. Trimming removed 5 bases from V and 2 bases from J; junction bases left unmatched: 4. Germline V gene sequence: CDR1 SEHNR, CDR2 FQNEAQ (reference sequence). The CDR3 bases are TGTGCCAGCAGCCCCCCTAGCGGGGCCTACAATGAGCAGTTCTTC. Residues: CASSPPSGAYNEQFF. Supplemented by reference TRBV7-9 and TRBJ2-1, the full variable domain reads DTGVSQNPRHKITKRGQNVTFRCDPISEHNRLYWYRQTLGQGPEFLTYFQNEAQLEKSRLLSDRFSAERPKGSFSTLEIQRTEQGDSAMYLCASSPPSGAYNEQFFGPGTRLTVL.

On this clone itself: The junction and the germline gene differ at one end; a read error may be behind it. CDR3 in amino acids: CASSHLGQASEGF. The CDR3 DNA sequence: TGTGCCAGCAGCCACCTAGGACAGGCCTCGGAGGGCTTC. The chain employs TRBV14 and TRBJ2-4, with D perhaps matching TRBD1 (7 bases). The CDR3 spans 13 residues. Germline V gene lookup returns CDR1 SGHDN and CDR2 FVKESK.

The rearrangement joins TRBV2 to TRBJ2-3; possibly TRBD2 for D (5 bases). The germline V and J ends were trimmed by 7 bases and 0 bases, with 11 bases remaining between them. From germline, CDR1 is SNHLY and CDR2 FYNNEI. This CDR3 spans 14 amino acids. CDR3 in amino acids: CASTSGWSTDTQYF. The CDR3 DNA reads as TGTGCCAGCACTTCGGGATGGAGCACAGATACGCAGTATTTT.

This chain joins TRBV23-1 and TRBJ1-1; D ambiguous. TRBV23-1 has ORF status, its function being uncertain. Trimming removed 2 bases at V and 1 base at J, with 5 bases between. This CDR3 region has 13 residues. DNA of the CDR3: TGCGCCAGCAGTCAAGTCGAGAACACTGAAGCTTTCTTT. Translation gives CASSQVENTEAFF.

V and J are TRBV4-3 and TRBJ2-7; D not certain. V gave up 0 bases and J gave up 0 bases, with 9 bases separating them. In germline, CDR1 is LGHNA, CDR2 YSLEER. The CDR3 contains 15 residues. The chain's CDR3 is CASSQDLRSSYEQYF. For the CDR3, the DNA is TGCGCCAGCAGCCAAGATCTGCGTAGCTCCTACGAGCAGTACTTC.